The 9 T cell receptor beta chains below come from one sample, sequenced in a study of blood T cell repertoires in COVID-19. The method was immunoSEQ multiplex PCR; TCRdb's version includes in-frame clones alone and lacks a portion of them. This repertoire shows 250,000 to 300,000 clones, roughly nine tenths found once; its top ten account for about 2.2%. The specimen sequenced was peripheral blood. These receptors all stem from a woman under 40 with COVID-19, enrolled during active disease.

J is TRBJ2-7 and V is TRBV7-9, with D possibly matching TRBD1 (6 bases). This CDR3 is 13 amino acids long. Trimming shortened V by 8 bases and J by 1 base, and 12 bases separated the two germline ends. CDR1 SEHNR and CDR2 FQNEAQ come from the germline V gene (reference sequence). This chain's CDR3 is CASGGLDSYEQYF. CDR3 sequence (DNA): TGTGCCAGCGGGGGCCTAGATTCCTACGAGCAGTACTTC.

This clone was observed a single time. The V gene is TRBV19, the J gene TRBJ2-6, with 8 bases fitting TRBD1. Germline values: CDR1 LNHDA, CDR2 SQIVND (reference sequence). J gave up 0 bases and V 0 bases, and 7 bases lay outside the gene matches. The CDR3 is 19 amino acids. This chain's CDR3 is CASSIDPTGASSGANVLTF. The CDR3 coding sequence is TGTGCCAGTAGTATAGATCCGACAGGGGCAAGCTCTGGGGCCAACGTCCTGACTTTC.

The chain joins TRBV5-1 to TRBJ1-4, with 10 bases aligning to TRBD1. The V gene end was trimmed by 3 bases and the J gene end by 7 bases; junction bases not matched to a gene: 3. Germline assignment: CDR1 SGHRS and CDR2 YFSETQ. The CDR3 is 14 residues long. For the CDR3, the DNA is TGCGCCAGCAGCTCGACAGGGGGCGGTGAAAAACTGTTTTTT. The encoded protein is CASSSTGGGEKLFF. The complete variable domain, with remaining parts taken from reference TRBV5-1 and TRBJ1-4, reads KAGVTQTPRYLIKTRGQQVTLSCSPISGHRSVSWYQQTPGQGLQFLFEYFSETQRNKGNFPGRFSGRQFSNSRSEMNVSTLELGDSALYLCASSSTGGGEKLFFGSGTQLSVL.

The chain joins TRBV3-1 (or the pseudogene TRBV3-2) to TRBJ2-7; 8 bases align to TRBD2. The J segment lost 0 bases and the V segment lost 4 bases, leaving 2 bases of the junction unmatched. Germline V gene data show CDR1 as LGHDT and CDR2 as YNNKEL (reference sequence). This CDR3 contains 14 residues. The CDR3 DNA sequence: TGTGCCAGCAGCCCCGGGGGGGGCTCCTACGAGCAGTACTTC. Its protein is CASSPGGGSYEQYF.

V and J are TRBV18 and TRBJ2-7; D is uncertain. V was trimmed by 3 bases and J by 5 bases, leaving 8 bases between them. The length of the CDR3 is 12 residues. The germline CDR1 and CDR2 sequences are KGHSH and LQKENI. This CDR3 is CASSPVGDEQYF. For the CDR3, the DNA is TGTGCCAGCTCACCCGTTGGAGACGAGCAGTACTTC.

This chain connects TRBV19 to TRBJ2-7; 7 positions agree with TRBD1. The length of the CDR3 is 14 residues. V shed 3 bases, J shed 2 bases, and the junction held 4 bases outside the gene matches. From germline, CDR1 is LNHDA and CDR2 SQIVND (reference sequence). CDR3 sequence: CASSMAQGPYEQYF. CDR3 coding DNA: TGTGCCAGTAGTATGGCACAGGGGCCCTACGAGCAGTACTTC.

The chain combines TRBV30 with TRBJ1-1; TRBD1 agrees at 8 bases. V gave up 1 base and J gave up 5 bases; unmatched junction bases: 9. This CDR3 has 15 residues. Per germline, CDR1 GTSNPN and CDR2 SVGIG (reference sequence). CDR3 DNA: TGTGCCTGGAGTGAGGCCAGGGGGCGAAATACTGAAGCTTTCTTT. Translated: CAWSEARGRNTEAFF.

On this clone itself: Other DNA sequences in this specimen translate into the identical CDR3. The chain combines TRBV5-1 with TRBJ1-2; no definite D call. Per the germline V gene, CDR1 is SGHRS and CDR2 is YFSETQ. V shed 0 bases and J shed 2 bases, with 5 bases lying between them. The CDR3 runs to 13 residues. CDR3: CASSLGQNYGYTF. The CDR3 nucleotides are TGCGCCAGCAGCTTGGGGCAGAACTATGGCTACACCTTC.

The rearrangement joins TRBV15 to TRBJ2-1; TRBD1 might be the D (6 bases). CDR1 is LNHNV, CDR2 YYDKDF, per germline (reference sequence). There are 13 residues in the CDR3. The ends were cut back, 1 base at V and 16 bases at J, with 17 bases in the middle. The CDR3 here is CATSRVNEGVQFF. Written as DNA, the CDR3 is TGTGCCACCAGCAGAGTCAACGAGGGGGTTCAATTCTTC.